Listed below are T cell receptor beta chains from one sample, sequenced in a study of blood T cell repertoires in COVID-19. Data came from immunoSEQ multiplex PCR; TCRdb stores just in-frame clones and leaves some out. The sample carries about 480,000 clones, approximately 88% recorded once. Material: peripheral blood. These receptors were taken from a woman aged 45-60 years with COVID-19, enrolled during active disease. Each CDR3 is given with its conserved first and last residue. D genes are given only for firm matches. The listing skips clone size in some rows; elsewhere it reads once, few, many or a size class.

j_call	d_call	cdr3_length	v_call	clone_size	cdr3_aa	cdr3_nt
TRBJ2-7	.	14	TRBV20-1	.	CSASSPGKAYEQYF	TGCAGTGCTAGTTCGCCAGGGAAAGCCTACGAGCAGTACTTC
TRBJ1-2	.	12	TRBV28	.	CASSLEPDGYTF	TGTGCCAGCAGTTTAGAACCAGATGGCTACACCTTC
TRBJ1-6	.	16	TRBV5-1	.	CASSLGRVAGGSPLHF	TGCGCCAGCAGCTTGGGCAGGGTAGCTGGCGGTTCACCCCTCCACTTT
TRBJ2-3	.	16	TRBV14	.	CASSHGGGPGADTQYF	TGTGCCAGCAGCCACGGAGGGGGCCCCGGTGCAGATACGCAGTATTTT
TRBJ1-1	.	17	TRBV5-6	.	CASSFQQVTIMNTEAFF	TGTGCCAGCAGCTTTCAACAGGTGACAATCATGAACACTGAAGCTTTCTTT
TRBJ1-4	.	15	TRBV18	.	CASSPLRTHNEKLFF	TGTGCCAGCTCACCACTACGGACTCATAATGAAAAACTGTTTTTT
TRBJ1-5	TRBD1	22	TRBV6-2/TRBV6-3	.	CASSRPYGSGTGGISSNQPQHF	TGTGCCAGCAGCCGACCGTATGGTTCCGGGACAGGGGGGATCTCTTCCAATCAGCCCCAGCATTTT
TRBJ1-4	.	15	TRBV7-9	.	CASSLDGADGEKLFF	TGTGCCAGCAGCCTAGATGGGGCTGACGGTGAAAAACTGTTTTTT
TRBJ2-5	TRBD2	13	TRBV7-3	.	CASSLGLQETQYF	TGTGCCAGCAGCTTGGGACTACAAGAGACCCAGTACTTC
TRBJ1-5	.	15	TRBV7-2	few	CASSLVGGGGQPQHF	TGTGCCAGCAGCTTAGTCGGCGGGGGAGGACAGCCCCAGCATTTT
TRBJ1-4	.	19	TRBV12-5	.	CASGLATIGRTVTNEKLFF	TGTGCTAGTGGTTTGGCGACGATCGGAAGGACAGTCACTAATGAAAAACTGTTTTTT
TRBJ2-3	TRBD2	18	TRBV5-5	once	CASSKDPPGLPSTDTQYF	TGTGCCAGCAGCAAAGACCCCCCGGGACTACCAAGCACAGATACGCAGTATTTT
TRBJ1-2	TRBD1	16	TRBV29-1	.	CSVLLTPGQGHYGYTF	TGCAGCGTCCTACTAACTCCGGGACAGGGCCACTATGGCTACACCTTC
TRBJ1-2	.	15	TRBV6-5	.	CASRTTGSINYGYTF	TGTGCCAGCAGAACCACAGGGAGTATTAACTATGGCTACACCTTC
TRBJ2-7	.	16	TRBV19	.	CASSPKSTSSTYEQYF	TGTGCCAGTAGTCCGAAATCGACTAGTTCTACCTACGAGCAGTACTTC
TRBJ1-3	TRBD1	15	TRBV29-1	.	CSVEGERTGENTIYF	TGCAGCGTTGAGGGCGAAAGGACAGGGGAGAACACCATATATTTT
TRBJ2-3	.	13	TRBV12-1	.	CARNGGETDTQYF	TGTGCCAGGAACGGGGGGGAGACAGATACGCAGTATTTT